The clone carrying this TCR beta chain has a count of ten or more. Its antigen is unknown. This CDR3 is built from 14 residues. Trimming took off 4 bases at V and 10 bases at J, with 18 bases between the two ends. Germline V lookup: CDR1 SGHTA, CDR2 FQGNSA. TCRdb fed the multiplex PCR reads into MiXCR, producing one record per CDR3 protein. The sample records roughly 260,000 distinct CDR3 sequences, roughly 30% being singletons. These data belong to a study of breast tumors, draining lymph nodes, adjacent tissues. Axillary draining lymph nodes of breast cancer patients supplied the node samples. Whole-study results and caveats: Tumor repertoires ranked between lymph nodes and nontumor tissue in diversity, with V and J gene preferences.

Input material: axillary lymph node tissue. The V and J genes are TRBV7-2 and TRBJ2-3; TRBD2 might be the D (6 bases). The receptor was derived from a female donor with breast cancer. Some clones in this sample may be carry-over from other donors' samples. The CDR3 loop is CASSYTSRTPSQYF. The CDR3 nucleotides are TGTGCCAGCAGCTATACTAGCCGGACTCCCTCGCAGTATTTT.